One and the same sample provided the 28 T cell receptor beta chains below, sequenced in a study of blood T cell repertoires in COVID-19. Repertoires were generated with immunoSEQ multiplex PCR, while TCRdb's copy carries only in-frame clones and drops some. The table has 300,000 or so clones, around 89% seen once. Sequencing was carried out using peripheral blood. The origin of the receptors is a man younger than 35 who had recovered from COVID-19.

The chain joins TRBV2 to TRBJ2-7; the D gene is possibly TRBD1 (5 bases). CDR1 and CDR2 (germline): SNHLY, FYNNEI. The CDR3 runs to 13 residues. Trimming stripped 7 bases from V and 7 bases from J, with 17 bases between. In DNA, the CDR3 is TGTGCCAGCACCTTGGGGCTCGAGATGGAGCAGTACTTC. As protein: CASTLGLEMEQYF.

This clone has only a few counts. The V and J genes are TRBV4-1 and TRBJ1-6, with D hard to call. The germline V gene has CDR1 MGHRA and CDR2 YSYEKL. V was trimmed by 0 bases and J by 7 bases, leaving 7 bases between them. The CDR3 consists of 14 residues. CDR3 nucleotide sequence: TGCGCCAGCAGCCAAGAACCGCGAAATTCACCCCTCCACTTT. Its protein product is CASSQEPRNSPLHF.

In this sample, this clone turned up a few times. V is TRBV27 and J is TRBJ2-2; weak D call: TRBD1 (6 bases). Per germline, CDR1 MNHEY and CDR2 SMNVEV (reference sequence). Between the trimmed V and J ends, which lost 1 base and 6 bases, there was a span of 12 bases. CDR3 length: 15 amino acids. The CDR3 reads CASSLWGRPPGELFF. The CDR3 DNA is TGTGCCAGCAGTTTATGGGGGCGGCCCCCCGGGGAGCTGTTTTTT.

This clone came up a few times. This chain joins TRBV6-5 and TRBJ2-5; TRBD2 aligns across 10 bases. Germline CDR1 is MNHEY and CDR2 is SVGAGI. Trimming cost V 5 bases and J 4 bases; bases outside gene matches: 4. CDR3 length equals 14 residues. The CDR3, as DNA: TGTGCCAGCAGTACAGCGGGAGGGCGAGAGACCCAGTACTTC. Translating gives CASSTAGGRETQYF.

The rearrangement uses TRBV4-2 and TRBJ2-6, with D possibly TRBD2 on 5 matching bases. With 0 bases removed from V and 2 bases from J, the gap between germline ends came to 5 bases. Germline CDR1 and CDR2: LGHNA and YNFKEQ. This CDR3 has 15 residues. CDR3 sequence reads: CASSQDGTGANVLTF. DNA of the CDR3: TGTGCCAGCAGCCAAGACGGGACTGGGGCCAACGTCCTGACTTTC.

This chain uses TRBV6-5 with TRBJ1-4; D perhaps matches TRBD1 (6 bases). The germline CDR1 and CDR2 sequences are MNHEY and SVGAGI. The CDR3 is 15 amino acids. Trimming shortened V by 5 bases and J by 8 bases, and 18 bases separated the two germline ends. The CDR3 DNA reads as TGTGCCAGCAGTACGGCGGGGGGCCCTATAGAAAAACTGTTTTTT. It specifies CASSTAGGPIEKLFF.

The count of this clone is one. The gene calls are TRBV15 and TRBJ2-1; D is possibly TRBD1 (6 bases). The V end lost 5 bases, the J end lost 7 bases, and 30 bases lay between the germline ends. This CDR3 has 19 residues. In germline, CDR1 is LNHNV, CDR2 YYDKDF (reference sequence). CDR3 protein: CATSGGGQAQGYTENEQFF. In DNA form, the CDR3 reads TGTGCCACCAGCGGGGGCGGTCAGGCCCAAGGATATACAGAGAATGAGCAGTTCTTC. The full variable domain, rest sourced from reference TRBV15 and TRBJ2-1, is DAMVIQNPRYQVTQFGKPVTLSCSQTLNHNVMYWYQQKSSQAPKLLFHYYDKDFNNEADTPDNFQSRRPNTSFCFLDIRSPGLGDTAMYLCATSGGGQAQGYTENEQFFGPGTRLTVL.

CDR3 sequence: CASSRGLAGGFNEQFF. The DNA of the CDR3 is TGTGCCAGCAGCCGAGGACTAGCGGGGGGGTTCAATGAGCAGTTCTTC. The chain employs TRBV14 and TRBJ2-1; 15 bases map to TRBD2. The CDR3 sequence is 16 residues long. The germline V gene encodes CDR1 SGHDN and CDR2 FVKESK. V was pared by 4 bases and J by 6 bases, with 4 bases of the junction left unmatched.

This rearrangement joins TRBV24-1 to TRBJ1-2, with D possibly TRBD1 on 5 matching bases. The ends were cut back, 6 bases at V and 1 base at J, with 8 bases in the middle. The germline V gene has CDR1 KGHDR and CDR2 SFDVKD. The CDR3 length is 13 residues. Here the CDR3 DNA reads TGTGCCACCAGTAGGGGCCGTAACTATGGCTACACCTTC. Protein sequence: CATSRGRNYGYTF.

Here the CDR3 reads CASSVTGGGPTDTQYF. The CDR3, as DNA: TGTGCCAGCAGCGTAACGGGGGGGGGCCCCACAGATACGCAGTATTTT. V usage is TRBV9 and J usage is TRBJ2-3, with 8 bases aligning to TRBD2. CDR3 size: 16 residues. J lost 2 bases, V lost 1 base, and 6 bases had no gene match. Germline V gene data show CDR1 as SGDLS and CDR2 as YYNGEE.

The rearrangement uses TRBV6-5 and TRBJ2-1; TRBD2 aligns across 12 bases. The germline V gene has CDR1 MNHEY and CDR2 SVGAGI. There are 15 residues in the CDR3. Trimming cost V 6 bases and J 9 bases; bases outside gene matches: 9. The DNA of the CDR3 is TGTGCCAGCAGCCATACTAGCGGGGGGCTAGGTGAGCAGTTCTTC. As protein: CASSHTSGGLGEQFF.

The chain combines TRBV6-5 with TRBJ1-3, with 10 bases aligning to TRBD1. CDR3 size: 15 residues. CDR1 is MNHEY, CDR2 SVGAGI, per germline. The ends lost 6 bases at V and 4 bases at J; junction bases unmatched: 6. The CDR3 sequence is CASSARTGGGNTIYF. CDR3 in DNA: TGTGCCAGCAGCGCCCGGACAGGGGGAGGAAACACCATATATTTT.

The chain uses TRBV10-3 and TRBJ1-5, with no clear D. The CDR3 runs to 13 residues. Germline CDR1 is ENHRY and CDR2 is SYGVKD. Deletions cut 4 bases from V and 1 base from J, with 5 bases between. The CDR3 here is CAISVESNQPQHF. CDR3 DNA: TGTGCCATCAGTGTTGAGAGCAATCAGCCCCAGCATTTT.

DNA of the CDR3: TGTGCCAGCAGCCCAGGACACCGGGACGAGCAGTACTTC. Its protein product is CASSPGHRDEQYF. The chain has TRBV9 and TRBJ2-7; a weak D match, TRBD1 (5 bases). The CDR3 runs 13 residues. Per germline, CDR1 SGDLS and CDR2 YYNGEE. V was cut by 4 bases and J by 5 bases, with 13 bases left in between.

This clone was found once. This chain connects TRBV6-5 to TRBJ1-2; possibly TRBD1 for D (6 bases). CDR3 length: 16 residues. Germline CDR1 and CDR2: MNHEY and SVGAGI. The germline V and J ends were trimmed by 2 bases and 4 bases, with 17 bases remaining between them. The CDR3 region is CASSYLGQSTSYGYTF. The CDR3 DNA reads TGTGCCAGCAGTTACCTCGGACAGAGCACCTCCTATGGCTACACCTTC.

This chain joins TRBV2 and TRBJ1-1, with 10 bases identical to TRBD1. From germline, CDR1 is SNHLY and CDR2 FYNNEI. This CDR3 has 14 amino acids. V lost 7 bases, J lost 5 bases, and 7 bases stayed unmatched. CDR3 nucleotides: TGTGCCAGCATTACCCGACAGGGGGCAACTGAAGCTTTCTTT. This encodes CASITRQGATEAFF.

The V and J genes are TRBV9 and TRBJ2-3, with 8 nucleotides matching TRBD1. Germline CDR1 SGDLS, CDR2 YYNGEE. The CDR3 loop spans 17 amino acids. Losses at the gene ends were 0 bases for V and 2 bases for J; bases not matched to a gene: 8. The CDR3 DNA follows: TGTGCCAGCAGCGTAGAAGGGGACAGGAGATTCACAGATACGCAGTATTTT. Encoded protein: CASSVEGDRRFTDTQYF.

CDR3 loop: CASSGASGYSYNEQFF. CDR3 coding DNA: TGTGCCAGCAGTGGGGCTAGCGGGTACTCCTACAATGAGCAGTTCTTC. The rearrangement joins TRBV6-1 to TRBJ2-1; 8 nucleotides match TRBD2. The CDR3 has 16 amino acids. Germline V CDR1 and CDR2: MNHNS, SASEGT. J gave up 0 bases and V 4 bases, and 5 bases lay outside the gene matches.

The J gene is TRBJ2-1, the V gene TRBV30; weak D call: TRBD2 (5 bases). Germline-derived CDR1 and CDR2 are GTSNPN and SVGIG (reference sequence). This CDR3 has 13 residues. Trimming removed 5 bases at V and 6 bases at J, with 14 bases between. The CDR3 nucleotides read TGTGCCTGGTCGGGGTCCAGCTCCAATGAGCAGTTCTTC. Its protein is CAWSGSSSNEQFF.

V and J are TRBV9 and TRBJ2-3, with 13 bases aligning to TRBD2. J gave up 5 bases and V 4 bases, and 4 bases lay outside the gene matches. Germline values: CDR1 SGDLS, CDR2 YYNGEE. The CDR3 contains 15 residues. CDR3 in amino acids: CASSPRTSGGDTQYF. In nucleotides, the CDR3 is TGTGCCAGCAGCCCGAGGACTAGCGGGGGAGATACGCAGTATTTT. The variable domain in full, with the rest retrieved from reference TRBV9 and TRBJ2-3, is DSGVTQTPKHLITATGQRVTLRCSPRSGDLSVYWYQQSLDQGLQFLIQYYNGEERAKGNILERFSAQQFPDLHSELNLSSLELGDSALYFCASSPRTSGGDTQYFGPGTRLTVL.

The chain has TRBV6-4 and TRBJ2-1; 9 positions match TRBD2. The V gene's germline CDR1 is MRHNA and CDR2 SNTAGT. The trim removed 6 bases at V and 7 bases at J, leaving 4 bases unmatched. CDR3 length equals 13 residues. The CDR3 is CASRREGSNEQFF. Here the CDR3 DNA reads TGTGCCAGCAGGCGGGAGGGCTCTAATGAGCAGTTCTTC.

The chain uses TRBV7-8 and TRBJ1-6; the D gene is possibly TRBD1 (5 bases). Germline CDR1 and CDR2: SGHVS and FQNEAQ. V dropped 4 bases and J dropped 3 bases, with 13 bases sitting between them. The CDR3 runs 16 residues. CDR3 in amino acids: CASSSLRGNYNSPLHF. The CDR3 DNA sequence: TGTGCCAGCAGCTCCCTCCGGGGGAACTATAATTCACCCCTCCACTTT.

The chain recombines TRBV15 with TRBJ1-2; perhaps TRBD1 as D (6 bases). The V end was cut by 3 bases, the J end by 4 bases, with 15 bases between. CDR3 length equals 15 residues. Per germline, CDR1 LNHNV and CDR2 YYDKDF (reference sequence). The CDR3 DNA reads TGTGCCACCAGCAGGCGGGATGGGGGGGCCTATGGCTACACCTTC. This sequence encodes CATSRRDGGAYGYTF.

This chain uses TRBV19 with TRBJ2-3; no clear D gene. The CDR3 sequence is 15 residues long. V shed 5 bases and J shed 1 base, with 13 bases lying between them. Germline CDR1 and CDR2: LNHDA and SQIVND (reference sequence). The chain's CDR3 is CASSPRVAGTDTQYF. The CDR3 DNA reads TGTGCCAGTAGTCCTCGGGTGGCCGGCACAGATACGCAGTATTTT. Combining the CDR3 with reference TRBV19 and TRBJ2-3 gives the whole variable domain DGGITQSPKYLFRKEGQNVTLSCEQNLNHDAMYWYRQDPGQGLRLIYYSQIVNDFQKGDIAEGYSVSREKKESFPLTVTSAQKNPTAFYLCASSPRVAGTDTQYFGPGTRLTVL.

The gene calls are TRBV20-1 and TRBJ2-7; D might be TRBD2 (6 bases). V lost 3 bases to trimming and J lost 4 bases, with 19 bases between them. The germline gives CDR1 DFQATT, CDR2 SNEGSKA (reference sequence). CDR3 size: 15 residues. The CDR3 loop reads CSASSGSSSFYEQYF. The CDR3 bases are TGCAGTGCTAGTTCCGGGAGTAGTTCCTTTTACGAGCAGTACTTC.

The V call is TRBV7-2, the J call TRBJ1-2, with 8 positions matching TRBD1. From germline, CDR1 is SGHTA and CDR2 FQGNSA. This CDR3 is built from 15 residues. The trim removed 1 base at V and 2 bases at J, leaving 3 bases unmatched. CDR3 nucleotide sequence: TGTGCCAGCAGCTTAGTGGCAGGGGGCAACTATGGCTACACCTTC. It codes for CASSLVAGGNYGYTF.

The V and J genes are TRBV6-1 and TRBJ2-7; TRBD1 aligns across 10 bases. With V trimmed by 3 bases and J by 4 bases, 6 bases remained unmatched. The CDR3 sequence is 15 residues long. CDR1 MNHNS and CDR2 SASEGT come from the germline V gene. Written as DNA, the CDR3 is TGTGCCAGCAGTGAGGACGGGACAGGGGCTTACGAGCAGTACTTC. This sequence encodes CASSEDGTGAYEQYF.

This rearrangement joins TRBV18 to TRBJ2-2; 7 bases agree with TRBD1. Trimming removed 5 bases from V and 2 bases from J; junction bases left unmatched: 5. The length of the CDR3 is 15 residues. The V gene's germline CDR1 is KGHSH and CDR2 LQKENI. The CDR3 coding sequence is TGTGCCAGCTCAACCGGGACAGCAAACACCGGGGAGCTGTTTTTT. Its translation: CASSTGTANTGELFF. Filled out from reference TRBV18 and TRBJ2-2, the complete variable domain reads NAGVMQNPRHLVRRRGQEARLRCSPMKGHSHVYWYRQLPEEGLKFMVYLQKENIIDESGMPKERFSAEFPKEGPSILRIQQVVRGDSAAYFCASSTGTANTGELFFGEGSRLTVL.